The 13 T cell receptor beta chains reported below all come from one sample, sequenced in a study of shared clonotypes between healthy human individuals. Generated by immunoSEQ multiplex PCR, the TCRdb table keeps only in-frame clones and is missing some. This table has over a million clones, around 95% appearing once. The sample comprised naive CD4+ T cells sorted from blood. Subset given: CD45RA+ positively selected. Source of these receptors: a man aged 25-45 years in good health.

The chain recombines TRBV2 with TRBJ2-7; the D call may be TRBD1 or TRBD2 (5 bases each). Germline V CDR1 and CDR2: SNHLY, FYNNEI. The CDR3 is 16 amino acids. V was clipped by 4 bases and J by 0 bases, with 16 bases between them. CDR3 sequence: CASSGGFGGPSYEQYF. DNA of the CDR3: TGTGCCAGCAGTGGTGGTTTTGGGGGACCCTCCTACGAGCAGTACTTC.

The chain is built from TRBV28 and TRBJ1-2; D remains unclear. Per germline, CDR1 MDHEN and CDR2 SYDVKM. The CDR3 runs 14 residues. Trimming took 5 bases from V and 0 from J, leaving 10 bases between them. CDR3 DNA: TGTGCCAGCAGTCTCGACGGGGCTAACTATGGCTACACCTTC. Protein product: CASSLDGANYGYTF.

A few counts support this clone. The V call is TRBV18, the J call TRBJ1-5; no firm D call. This CDR3 has 15 amino acids. Between the trimmed V and J ends, which lost 2 bases and 4 bases, there was a span of 12 bases. Germline CDR1 is KGHSH and CDR2 is LQKENI. This CDR3 reads CASSPSRIGNQPQHF. The CDR3 bases are TGTGCCAGCTCACCAAGCAGGATCGGGAATCAGCCCCAGCATTTT.

The chain recombines TRBV10-3 with TRBJ2-3; 7 positions agree with TRBD2. Trimming at V came to 4 bases and at J to 2 bases, leaving 18 bases not matched to a gene. Germline CDR1 and CDR2: ENHRY and SYGVKD. This CDR3 spans 19 amino acids. The CDR3 protein is CAISAPREGSGSITDTQYF. The CDR3 nucleotides are TGTGCCATCAGTGCTCCGAGGGAGGGCAGCGGAAGCATCACAGATACGCAGTATTTT.

The chain couples TRBV5-8 to TRBJ2-7; 11 bases line up with TRBD2. CDR1 and CDR2 (germline): SGHTS, YDEGEE. This CDR3 spans 15 amino acids. The V and J ends lost 4 bases and 3 bases, in that order; junction bases with no gene match: 6. CDR3 coding DNA: TGTGCCAGCAGCAGCACTAGCGGGGGTTTCTACGAGCAGTACTTC. This sequence encodes CASSSTSGGFYEQYF. Variable domain in full (rest from reference TRBV5-8 and TRBJ2-7): EAGVTQSPTHLIKTRGQQATLRCSPISGHTSVYWYQQALGLGLQFLLWYDEGEERNRGNFPPRFSGRQFPNYSSELNVNALELEDSALYLCASSSTSGGFYEQYFGPGTRLTVT.

The chain combines TRBV5-4 with TRBJ2-6, with 10 nucleotides matching TRBD1. Per the germline V gene, CDR1 is SGHNT and CDR2 is YYREEE (reference sequence). The V gene end was trimmed by 0 bases and the J gene end by 0 bases; junction bases not matched to a gene: 6. The CDR3 sequence is 19 residues long. For the CDR3, the DNA is TGTGCCAGCAGCTTGGATCCGGGACAGGGGCTCTCTGGGGCCAACGTCCTGACTTTC. This sequence encodes CASSLDPGQGLSGANVLTF.

In this sample, this clone turned up once. This chain uses TRBV5-1 with TRBJ1-1, with D perhaps matching TRBD1 (6 bases). The CDR3 runs 13 residues. The germline V gene has CDR1 SGHRS and CDR2 YFSETQ. Trimming removed 1 base from V and 5 bases from J, with 9 bases in between. CDR3 residues: CASSLKGETEAFF. The CDR3 DNA reads as TGCGCCAGCAGCTTGAAGGGGGAGACTGAAGCTTTCTTT.

The chain is built from TRBV11-2 and TRBJ2-3; D may be TRBD1 (6 bases). CDR1 is SGHAT and CDR2 is FQNNGV in the germline V gene. The CDR3 runs 16 residues. Trimming cost V 5 bases and J 3 bases, with 18 bases left between them. In nucleotides, the CDR3 is TGTGCCAGCAGCCCCTTGAGGGGGAGAATTACAGATACGCAGTATTTT. Translating gives CASSPLRGRITDTQYF.

The rearrangement links TRBV9 to TRBJ1-2, with unresolved D. Germline V gene sequence: CDR1 SGDLS, CDR2 YYNGEE. The CDR3 extends over 14 amino acids. The V and J ends lost 0 bases and 7 bases respectively, with 13 bases between them. CDR3 in amino acids: CASSVEVGWRGYTF. CDR3 in DNA: TGTGCCAGCAGCGTAGAGGTGGGGTGGCGTGGCTACACCTTC.

J is TRBJ2-3 and V is TRBV5-4; D uncertain. Germline loops: CDR1 SGHNT, CDR2 YYREEE (reference sequence). Trimming removed 1 base at V and 1 base at J, with 10 bases between. The CDR3 extends over 15 amino acids. The CDR3 coding sequence is TGTGCCAGCAGCTTGAACGGGCTAGGCACAGATACGCAGTATTTT. Its translation: CASSLNGLGTDTQYF.

The gene calls are TRBV6-5 and TRBJ2-5; D is uncertain. Trimming removed 2 bases at V and 5 bases at J, with 9 bases between. In germline, CDR1 is MNHEY, CDR2 SVGAGI. This CDR3 has 13 amino acids. The CDR3 sequence: CASSYLGVETQYF. Written as DNA, the CDR3 is TGTGCCAGCAGTTACCTAGGAGTCGAGACCCAGTACTTC.

V gene TRBV7-9 combines with J gene TRBJ2-7; tentative D call: TRBD1 (6 bases). The CDR3 runs to 13 residues. The V gene lost 0 bases and the J gene lost 6 bases, with 9 bases spanning the gap. The germline gives CDR1 SEHNR, CDR2 FQNEAQ (reference sequence). The CDR3 DNA sequence: TGTGCCAGCAGCTTAGCGAAAGGGGGCGAGCAGTACTTC. Its translation: CASSLAKGGEQYF.

This sequence joins TRBV9 and TRBJ2-2, with D tentatively TRBD1 or TRBD2 (5 bases each). The CDR3 consists of 14 residues. Germline CDR1 is SGDLS and CDR2 is YYNGEE. V was shortened by 6 bases and J by 0 bases, with 9 bases between the two germline ends. The DNA of the CDR3 is TGTGCCAGCACCGGGACGGCGAACACCGGGGAGCTGTTTTTT. It specifies CASTGTANTGELFF.